What follows are 16 T cell receptor beta chains derived from one specimen sequenced in a study of cytomegalovirus exposure and HLA in healthy donors. The primer mix had 60 Vbeta and 13 Jbeta primers. The assay was immunoSEQ multiplex PCR, and TCRdb's table has in-frame clones only and misses some. The sample carries 100,000 to 150,000 clones, more than 65% recorded once. The specimen was PBMCs. These TCRs come from a man aged 18-30 years in good health and CMV-seronegative.

This clone was observed once. This chain links TRBV10-2 with TRBJ2-3; 8 nucleotides line up with TRBD2. The CDR3 spans 13 residues. Unmatched junction bases numbered 3, after V lost 6 bases and J lost 4 bases. Germline assignment: CDR1 WSHSY and CDR2 SAAADI. The DNA of the CDR3 is TGCGCCAGCAGGCGGGGGGAATCAGATACGCAGTATTTT. Translation: CASRRGESDTQYF.

This chain connects TRBV19 to TRBJ1-2, with D possibly being TRBD1 (6 bases). This CDR3 has 15 amino acids. CDR1 is LNHDA and CDR2 is SQIVND in the germline V gene (reference sequence). Trimming pared 6 bases from V and 0 bases from J, leaving 14 bases between. The CDR3 region has the DNA TGTGCCAGTAGCGAGACAGGCTCTCCTAACTATGGCTACACCTTC. This codes for CASSETGSPNYGYTF.

This clone was recorded once. V gene TRBV27 combines with J gene TRBJ2-5; tentatively, D is TRBD2 (5 bases). Germline-derived CDR1 and CDR2 are MNHEY and SMNVEV (reference sequence). The V gene lost 4 bases and the J gene lost 3 bases, with 15 bases spanning the gap. The CDR3 is 15 amino acids. In DNA, the CDR3 is TGTGCCAGCAGTTCCCCCCTTAACGGGGAAGAGACCCAGTACTTC. As protein: CASSSPLNGEETQYF.

The genes are TRBV18 and TRBJ1-1; TRBD1 matches at 7 bases. The CDR3 length is 16 residues. The V gene end was trimmed by 3 bases and the J gene end by 7 bases; junction bases not matched to a gene: 14. Germline values: CDR1 KGHSH, CDR2 LQKENI. The CDR3 loop is CASSPNPGTVFFEAFF. CDR3 coding DNA: TGTGCCAGCTCACCGAACCCCGGGACAGTTTTTTTTGAAGCTTTCTTT.

This rearrangement joins TRBV5-1 to TRBJ2-2, with 8 bases fitting TRBD2. The germline V gene encodes CDR1 SGHRS and CDR2 YFSETQ. The CDR3 is 16 amino acids. Losses at the gene ends were 4 bases for V and 1 base for J; bases not matched to a gene: 6. The CDR3: CASSPLAGMNTGELFF. CDR3 nucleotide sequence: TGCGCCAGCAGCCCTTTAGCGGGGATGAACACCGGGGAGCTGTTTTTT.

The chain links TRBV4-3 to TRBJ2-2; D is undetermined. Germline V lookup: CDR1 LGHNA, CDR2 YSLEER. V lost 1 base and J 4 bases, leaving 19 bases between the germline ends. The CDR3 is 18 residues long. The chain's CDR3 is CASSQVAGPRQGTGELFF. The CDR3 DNA follows: TGCGCCAGCAGCCAAGTCGCAGGTCCCCGGCAAGGCACCGGGGAGCTGTTTTTT.

The chain links TRBV13 to TRBJ1-1, with a tentative D call TRBD1 (5 bases). CDR1 and CDR2 (germline): PRHDT, FYEKMQ (reference sequence). The CDR3 spans 15 residues. V lost 5 bases, J lost 0 bases, and 13 bases lay in between. The DNA for the CDR3 is TGTGCCAGCAGCCCCGTGGGGGGACTGAACACTGAAGCTTTCTTT. Its translation: CASSPVGGLNTEAFF.

The chain uses TRBV5-4 and TRBJ2-5, with 9 bases matching TRBD1. The length of the CDR3 is 13 residues. Germline CDR1 and CDR2: SGHNT and YYREEE (reference sequence). J lost 4 bases, V lost 4 bases, and 2 bases had no gene match. CDR3 bases: TGTGCCAGCAGCCTACAGGGGGCAGAGACCCAGTACTTC. It specifies CASSLQGAETQYF.

The chain is built from TRBV6-6 and TRBJ2-3, with D possibly matching TRBD1 (5 bases). CDR1 and CDR2 from the germline V gene are MNHNY and SVGAGI (reference sequence). The germline V and J ends were trimmed by 5 bases and 5 bases, with 8 bases remaining between them. The CDR3 has 12 amino acids. This CDR3 is CASSTQGDTQYF. The DNA of the CDR3 is TGTGCCAGCAGTACGCAGGGAGATACGCAGTATTTT.

The CDR3 sequence: CASSLRGGKNSPLHF. Here the CDR3 DNA reads TGTGCCAGCAGCCTTAGGGGGGGGAAAAATTCACCCCTCCACTTT. The rearrangement joins TRBV7-2 to TRBJ1-6, with TRBD1 as a possible D gene (6 bases). V shed 5 bases and J shed 7 bases, with 15 bases lying between them. CDR1 and CDR2 from the germline V gene are SGHTA and FQGNSA. The CDR3 consists of 15 residues.

V and J are TRBV7-8 and TRBJ2-5; possible D gene TRBD2, 7 bases. This CDR3 spans 14 amino acids. Germline V gene data show CDR1 as SGHVS and CDR2 as FQNEAQ. The V gene lost 4 bases and the J gene lost 5 bases, with 14 bases spanning the gap. The CDR3 reads CASSSRGAGETQYF. The CDR3 DNA reads as TGTGCCAGCAGCTCTCGGGGGGCCGGGGAGACCCAGTACTTC.

In DNA, the CDR3 is TGTGCCAGCAGCCAGCAGGGGGCAACTAATGAAAAACTGTTTTTT. Amino acid sequence: CASSQQGATNEKLFF. The chain employs TRBV4-2 and TRBJ1-4; 7 positions match TRBD1. Germline V gives CDR1 LGHNA, CDR2 YNFKEQ. V lost 3 bases, J lost 0 bases, and 1 base stayed unmatched. The CDR3 has 15 residues.

CDR3 nucleotide sequence: TGTGCCAGCAGCGTGGGGGGACTGTCCAGGGAGCAGTACTTC. Translating it yields CASSVGGLSREQYF. The genes are TRBV9 and TRBJ2-7; possibly TRBD2 for D (6 bases). The CDR3 runs to 14 residues. Deletions cut 2 bases from V and 7 bases from J, with 16 bases between. Per the germline V gene, CDR1 is SGDLS and CDR2 is YYNGEE.

This clone was detected a few times. V is TRBV5-6 and J is TRBJ2-5, with TRBD1 matching over 8 bases. Germline trimming cut 0 bases from V and 2 bases from J; bases unmatched to any gene: 9. This CDR3 is 17 amino acids long. Germline V CDR1 and CDR2: SGHDT, YYEEEE. CDR3 sequence (DNA): TGTGCCAGCAGCTTGGGGGGGCCACGGGACAGGCAAGAGACCCAGTACTTC. It is translated as CASSLGGPRDRQETQYF.

The rearrangement joins TRBV5-5 to TRBJ2-1; 7 nucleotides match TRBD2. Germline trimming cut 0 bases from V and 3 bases from J; bases unmatched to any gene: 3. The CDR3 is 15 amino acids. Germline V gene lookup returns CDR1 SGHKS and CDR2 YYEKEE (reference sequence). DNA for the CDR3: TGTGCCAGCAGCTTGGCGACGGGGGGCTACAATGAGCAGTTCTTC. It yields the protein CASSLATGGYNEQFF.

There are a few counts of this clone. The chain couples TRBV7-7 to TRBJ2-1; 11 bases match TRBD1. V lost 1 base, J lost 7 bases, and 6 bases stayed unmatched. The CDR3 has 16 residues. Germline V CDR1 and CDR2: SSHAT, FNYEAQ (reference sequence). The CDR3 here is CASSLGRGTGGNEQFF. For the CDR3, the DNA is TGTGCCAGCAGCTTAGGGCGGGGGACAGGGGGTAATGAGCAGTTCTTC.